Presented here are 29 T cell receptor beta chains from one specimen sequenced in a study of regulatory T cells in long-lasting Graves disease. Both iRepertoire HTBI primers and Arm-PCR of CDR3 regions were used to build the TCR beta libraries. In TCRdb, the multiplex PCR reads were re-called with MiXCR into one record per CDR3 protein. This table has about 500,000 distinct CDR3 sequences, approximately 12% appearing once. Time point indicated: newly diagnosed GD, antithyroid drugs for less than 3 months. PBMC RNA served as the TCR library source. These same records also appear under a second study, on T cells in Graves' hyperthyroidism and ophthalmopathy.

The sequences come from peripheral blood mononuclear cells (PBMCs), collected at new diagnosis, from a patient treated with antithyroid drugs. The receptors come from a woman aged 25 to 39 with Graves disease.

J is TRBJ1-4 and V is TRBV19; D not certain. This CDR3 region has 12 residues. Trimming pared 6 bases from V and 5 bases from J, leaving 7 bases between. CDR1 is LNHDA and CDR2 is SQIVND in the germline V gene (reference sequence). For the CDR3, the DNA is TGTGCCAGTAGCCAATTAAATGAAAAACTGTTTTTT. It is translated as CASSQLNEKLFF.

The chain combines TRBV19 with TRBJ2-7; 7 nucleotides align to TRBD1. The CDR3 is made up of 14 amino acids. J was trimmed by 5 bases and V by 3 bases; bases with no gene match: 7. The germline V gene has CDR1 LNHDA and CDR2 SQIVND (reference sequence). The CDR3 loop is CASSIVQGRHEQYF. DNA for the CDR3: TGTGCCAGTAGTATTGTACAGGGGCGCCACGAGCAGTACTTC.

This clonotype was recorded a few times. The chain carries TRBV19 and TRBJ2-7; 12 nucleotides match TRBD2. CDR3 length: 17 residues. With 1 base clipped from V and 5 bases from J, the junction kept 9 bases outside the gene matches. Germline CDR1 is LNHDA and CDR2 is SQIVND (reference sequence). The CDR3 loop is CASSIVPGLAGRHEQYF. The CDR3 nucleotides are TGTGCCAGTAGTATAGTCCCCGGACTAGCGGGAAGACACGAGCAGTACTTC.

This clonotype was counted a few times. The gene calls are TRBV7-2 and TRBJ2-7, with D tentatively TRBD1 or TRBD2 (5 bases each). Trimming took off 1 base at V and 3 bases at J, with 13 bases between the two ends. The CDR3 contains 15 residues. Germline V gene lookup returns CDR1 SGHTA and CDR2 FQGNSA. CDR3 sequence (DNA): TGTGCCAGCAGCTTAGTCGGGGACCTATACTACGAGCAGTACTTC. Translation gives CASSLVGDLYYEQYF.

About this clonotype: A read error may account for a junction end that differs from germline. The chain couples TRBV11-2 to TRBJ2-7, with 7 positions matching TRBD2. The CDR3 consists of 17 residues. Germline loops: CDR1 SGHAT, CDR2 FQNNGV. CDR3 protein: CASSPRVAGRSSYEQCF. The CDR3, as DNA: TGTGCCAGCAGCCCCCGGGTAGCGGGCCGGAGCTCCTACGAGCAGTGCTTC.

In this sample, this clonotype turned up once. The rearrangement uses TRBV27 and TRBJ1-2, with TRBD1 as a possible D gene (6 bases). V lost 5 bases to trimming and J lost 2 bases, with 12 bases between them. The CDR3 is 14 residues long. Germline V lookup: CDR1 MNHEY, CDR2 SMNVEV (reference sequence). CDR3 in amino acids: CASSDSGHNYGYTF. The CDR3 coding sequence is TGTGCCAGCAGTGACTCGGGACACAACTATGGCTACACCTTC.

This clonotype has a count of ten or more. The chain uses TRBV9 and TRBJ2-2; 10 positions match TRBD2. The CDR3 covers 14 residues. Germline assignment: CDR1 SGDLS and CDR2 YYNGEE. J lost 5 bases, V lost 3 bases, and 1 base had no gene match. Written as DNA, the CDR3 is TGTGCCAGCAGCGCGACTAGCGGGACCGGGGAGCTGTTTTTT. As protein: CASSATSGTGELFF.

The chain carries TRBV30 and TRBJ1-4, with D unresolved. The V gene's germline CDR1 is GTSNPN and CDR2 SVGIG (reference sequence). This CDR3 is 15 amino acids long. V lost 2 bases, J lost 3 bases, and 13 bases lay in between. The CDR3 nucleotides read TGTGCCTGGAGTAGGAACGGACTCTCTAATGAAAAACTGTTTTTT. It translates to CAWSRNGLSNEKLFF.

This clonotype has a count of ten or more. The chain is built from TRBV18 and TRBJ2-1, with 8 bases identical to TRBD2. Trimming removed 4 bases from V and 7 bases from J; junction bases left unmatched: 6. Germline V gene sequence: CDR1 KGHSH, CDR2 LQKENI. The CDR3 length is 14 residues. The CDR3 spells CASSLSGKQNEQFF. Here the CDR3 DNA reads TGTGCCAGCTCACTTAGCGGGAAACAAAATGAGCAGTTCTTC.

This chain links TRBV4-3 with TRBJ2-7, with 7 bases lining up with TRBD2. Germline V gene data show CDR1 as LGHNA and CDR2 as YSLEER. The length of the CDR3 is 18 residues. The ends lost 0 bases at V and 2 bases at J; junction bases unmatched: 13. This CDR3 is CASSQDLLGGSPTYEQYF. Written as DNA, the CDR3 is TGCGCCAGCAGCCAAGACCTCCTGGGCGGGAGTCCCACCTACGAGCAGTACTTC.

This clonotype was seen many times. The chain uses TRBV10-3 and TRBJ2-5, with 8 bases identical to TRBD1. The CDR3 extends over 15 amino acids. Trimming cost V 10 bases and J 1 base; bases outside gene matches: 11. The germline CDR1 and CDR2 sequences are ENHRY and SYGVKD. For the CDR3, the DNA is TGTGCCACCACTAGGGACAGGTGGATCCAAGAGACCCAGTACTTC. This translates into CATTRDRWIQETQYF.

Ten or more counts support this clonotype. DNA of the CDR3: TGTGCCAGCAGTTTGGGGGTATGGAGCCAAGAGACCCAGTACTTC. Protein sequence: CASSLGVWSQETQYF. The J gene is TRBJ2-5, the V gene TRBV12-3 or TRBV12-4; D possibly uses TRBD1 or TRBD2 (5 bases each). The CDR3 sequence is 15 residues long. V lost 3 bases and J 1 base, leaving 12 bases between the germline ends.

This clonotype showed up many times. The rearrangement uses TRBV28 and TRBJ1-1, with no clear D. V was shortened by 6 bases and J by 5 bases, with 7 bases between the two germline ends. This CDR3 region has 11 residues. Germline CDR1 MDHEN, CDR2 SYDVKM. The CDR3 is CASSHITEAFF. In DNA, the CDR3 is TGTGCCAGCAGCCATATTACTGAAGCTTTCTTT.

In its sample, this clonotype was seen once. A read error is possible here, since a much larger clone lies one base away. The CDR3 DNA is TGCGTCAGCAGGGCTGGCACTTCCACCGGGGAGCTGTTTTTT. This gives the protein CVSRAGTSTGELFF. The chain carries TRBV5-1 and TRBJ2-2; weak D call: TRBD1 (5 bases). The germline CDR1 and CDR2 sequences are SGHRS and YFSETQ. The CDR3 has 14 residues.

V is TRBV20-1 and J is TRBJ1-1, with TRBD1 as a possible D gene (6 bases). The CDR3 covers 14 residues. The germline CDR1 and CDR2 sequences are DFQATT and SNEGSKA (reference sequence). V shed 0 bases and J shed 10 bases, with 18 bases lying between them. In DNA, the CDR3 is TGCAGTGCTAGAGACAGCCTTTGGACAGAGGGAGCTTTCTTT. This gives the protein CSARDSLWTEGAFF.

This clonotype was observed at least ten times. This sequence joins TRBV28 and TRBJ2-2, with a possible D match to TRBD1 (6 bases). The CDR3 totals 14 residues. The germline CDR1 and CDR2 sequences are MDHEN and SYDVKM. Trimming pared 2 bases from V and 5 bases from J, leaving 9 bases between. The DNA of the CDR3 is TGTGCCAGCAGTTTAAGGGGGATGACCGGGGAGCTGTTTTTT. It is translated as CASSLRGMTGELFF.

This sequence joins TRBV20-1 and TRBJ1-4, with 8 bases fitting TRBD1. The V and J ends lost 1 base and 7 bases, in that order; junction bases with no gene match: 8. The CDR3 has 15 residues. Germline lookup yields CDR1 DFQATT and CDR2 SNEGSKA (reference sequence). The CDR3 DNA reads as TGCAGTGCTAGAGGGACAGGGCGTTTGATTGAAAAACTGTTTTTT. Translated, it gives CSARGTGRLIEKLFF.

In this sample, this clonotype turned up many times. The DNA for the CDR3 is TGTGCCAGCACCGACCGCGGGAGCACAGATACGCAGTATTTT. This translates into CASTDRGSTDTQYF. The chain carries TRBV12-3 or TRBV12-4 and TRBJ2-3, with TRBD2 as a possible D gene (5 bases). V gave up 7 bases and J gave up 0 bases, with 11 bases separating them. This CDR3 spans 14 amino acids.

The chain carries TRBV5-1 and TRBJ1-1, with no clear D. Trimming took off 0 bases at V and 4 bases at J, with 10 bases between the two ends. CDR3 length: 14 residues. CDR1 SGHRS and CDR2 YFSETQ come from the germline V gene. For the CDR3, the DNA is TGCGCCAGCAGCTTGGCCCAGGCGAGCACTGAAGCTTTCTTT. It is translated as CASSLAQASTEAFF.

This clonotype has ten or more counts. This sequence joins TRBV7-8 and TRBJ2-1; D might be TRBD1 (6 bases). V was clipped by 4 bases and J by 6 bases, with 16 bases between them. The CDR3 loop spans 15 amino acids. Germline values: CDR1 SGHVS, CDR2 FQNEAQ. CDR3 coding DNA: TGTGCCAGCAGCTCGACCGGGACACCCGTCAATGAGCAGTTCTTC. The encoded protein is CASSSTGTPVNEQFF. The whole variable domain, remainder taken from reference TRBV7-8 and TRBJ2-1, is GAGVSQSPRYKVAKRGQDVALRCDPISGHVSLFWYQQALGQGPEFLTYFQNEAQLDKSGLPSDRFFAERPEGSVSTLKIQRTQQEDSAVYLCASSSTGTPVNEQFFGPGTRLTVL.

There are many counts of this clonotype. This chain uses TRBV11-2 with TRBJ2-2, with a weak D call TRBD2 (6 bases). The CDR3 sequence is 15 residues long. The V end was cut by 5 bases, the J end by 4 bases, with 14 bases between. Germline CDR1 and CDR2: SGHAT and FQNNGV. CDR3 DNA: TGTGCCAGCAGCCTCGGCCTAGCGAGCACCGGGGAGCTGTTTTTT. Translating gives CASSLGLASTGELFF.

J is TRBJ2-7 and V is TRBV7-2; the D call may be TRBD1 or TRBD2 (7 bases each). The V end lost 4 bases, the J end lost 5 bases, and 12 bases lay between the germline ends. The CDR3 runs 13 residues. Germline V gene lookup returns CDR1 SGHTA and CDR2 FQGNSA. CDR3 sequence reads: CASSSPGGDEQYF. The CDR3 DNA is TGTGCCAGCAGCTCCCCAGGGGGGGACGAGCAGTACTTC. The complete variable domain, with remaining parts taken from reference TRBV7-2 and TRBJ2-7, reads GAGVSQSPSNKVTEKGKDVELRCDPISGHTALYWYRQSLGQGLEFLIYFQGNSAPDKSGLPSDRFSAERTGGSVSTLTIQRTQQEDSAVYLCASSSPGGDEQYFGPGTRLTVT.

There are many counts of this clonotype. This chain uses TRBV11-2 with TRBJ2-3; 7 positions match TRBD2. V lost 5 bases to trimming and J lost 6 bases; unmatched junction nucleotides: 14. The CDR3 length is 16 residues. Germline V lookup: CDR1 SGHAT, CDR2 FQNNGV. The CDR3, as DNA: TGTGCCAGCAGCCCACGGGGAGGGAGCGTAGGTGATACGCAGTATTTT. Amino acid sequence: CASSPRGGSVGDTQYF.

This clonotype was found many times. The chain couples TRBV5-1 to TRBJ2-1; perhaps D is TRBD1 or TRBD2 (5 bases each). V gave up 3 bases and J gave up 6 bases, with 19 bases separating them. In germline, CDR1 is SGHRS, CDR2 YFSETQ. The CDR3 extends over 16 amino acids. This CDR3 reads CASSSLGGVESNEQFF. CDR3 bases: TGCGCCAGCAGCTCCCTTGGGGGAGTCGAATCCAATGAGCAGTTCTTC. The variable domain in full, with the rest retrieved from reference TRBV5-1 and TRBJ2-1, is KAGVTQTPRYLIKTRGQQVTLSCSPISGHRSVSWYQQTPGQGLQFLFEYFSETQRNKGNFPGRFSGRQFSNSRSEMNVSTLELGDSALYLCASSSLGGVESNEQFFGPGTRLTVL.

The V gene is TRBV6-2 or TRBV6-3, the J gene TRBJ2-2; no clear D gene. CDR3 length equals 17 residues. V shed 0 bases and J shed 3 bases, with 14 bases lying between them. Germline-derived CDR1 and CDR2 are MNHEY and SVGEGT. CDR3 sequence reads: CASSYSKQGPHTGELFF. In DNA, the CDR3 is TGTGCCAGCAGTTACTCTAAGCAAGGGCCGCACACCGGGGAGCTGTTTTTT.

This clonotype was picked up many times. J is TRBJ2-7 and V is TRBV15, with 10 bases that match TRBD1. V gave up 0 bases and J gave up 3 bases; unmatched junction bases: 5. In germline, CDR1 is LNHNV, CDR2 YYDKDF (reference sequence). This CDR3 has 16 residues. CDR3 sequence: CATSRDRDRGHYEQYF. The DNA for the CDR3 is TGTGCCACCAGCAGAGACCGGGACAGGGGCCACTACGAGCAGTACTTC. The full variable domain, completed using reference TRBV15 and TRBJ2-7, is DAMVIQNPRYQVTQFGKPVTLSCSQTLNHNVMYWYQQKSSQAPKLLFHYYDKDFNNEADTPDNFQSRRPNTSFCFLDIRSPGLGDTAMYLCATSRDRDRGHYEQYFGPGTRLTVT.

This clonotype was detected ten times or more. The rearrangement uses TRBV7-3 and TRBJ2-2; D unresolved. Per the germline V gene, CDR1 is SGHTA and CDR2 is FQGTGA. The germline V and J ends were trimmed by 4 bases and 6 bases, with 18 bases remaining between them. This CDR3 has 16 residues. CDR3 region: CASSSFPPSSAGELFF. The CDR3 DNA follows: TGTGCCAGCAGCTCCTTTCCCCCTTCTTCGGCCGGGGAGCTGTTTTTT.

The CDR3 loop reads CASSFFRGHGELFF. The CDR3 DNA reads TGTGCCAGCAGCTTTTTTAGGGGTCACGGGGAGCTGTTTTTT. V usage is TRBV11-2 and J usage is TRBJ2-2; D possibly corresponds to TRBD1 (5 bases). Germline V gene lookup returns CDR1 SGHAT and CDR2 FQNNGV. The germline V and J ends were trimmed by 3 bases and 7 bases, with 12 bases remaining between them. CDR3 length equals 14 residues. The full variable domain, in which reference TRBV11-2 and TRBJ2-2 provide the parts outside the CDR3, is EAGVAQSPRYKIIEKRQSVAFWCNPISGHATLYWYQQILGQGPKLLIQFQNNGVVDDSQLPKDRFSAERLKGVDSTLKIQPAKLEDSAVYLCASSFFRGHGELFFGEGSRLTVL.

In its sample, this clonotype was seen many times. The chain is built from TRBV30 and TRBJ2-7, with D uncertain. The V gene lost 2 bases and the J gene lost 2 bases, with 13 bases spanning the gap. From germline, CDR1 is GTSNPN and CDR2 SVGIG (reference sequence). The CDR3 consists of 14 residues. The CDR3 sequence: CAWSWAARTYEQYF. DNA for the CDR3: TGTGCCTGGAGTTGGGCGGCCCGTACCTACGAGCAGTACTTC.